Shown below are 27 T cell receptor beta chains from a single sample sequenced in a study of CD8 T cell repertoires and HIV-1 epitope variants. These receptors are not linked to any known antigen. Method: immunoSEQ multiplex PCR; TCRdb's copy keeps in-frame clones and lacks some. The profile shows 5,000 or so clones, more than 65% of them singletons. Material for sequencing was cultured CD8+ T cells derived from PBMCs. The receptors were sampled from a male donor with HIV.

This chain joins TRBV5-6 and TRBJ2-1; 9 positions match TRBD1. The ends lost 2 bases at V and 9 bases at J; junction bases unmatched: 6. Germline V gene lookup returns CDR1 SGHDT and CDR2 YYEEEE. The CDR3 sequence is 14 residues long. CDR3 loop: CASSFGTGSPEQFF. The CDR3 nucleotides read TGTGCCAGCAGCTTCGGGACAGGGTCTCCTGAGCAGTTCTTC.

Only a few counts were recorded for this clone. CDR3 sequence (DNA): TGCAGCGTTGAGCTCGACAGGTCCTACGAGCAGTACTTC. Its translation is CSVELDRSYEQYF. The V gene is TRBV29-1, the J gene TRBJ2-7, with D perhaps matching TRBD1 (6 bases). The germline V gene has CDR1 SQVTM and CDR2 ANQGSEA. The CDR3 runs 13 residues. V lost 3 bases and J lost 1, with 10 bases in between.

CDR3 DNA: TGTGCCAGCAGTCTCTCAGGGTCCAATCAGCCCCAGCATTTT. Amino acids: CASSLSGSNQPQHF. The J gene is TRBJ1-5, the V gene TRBV5-4; perhaps TRBD1 as D (5 bases). The length of the CDR3 is 14 residues. The V gene lost 5 bases and the J gene lost 3 bases, with 12 bases spanning the gap. Germline CDR1 SGHNT, CDR2 YYREEE (reference sequence).

The chain employs TRBV4-3 and TRBJ2-4, with a possible D match to TRBD2 (5 bases). V was cut by 1 base and J by 8 bases, with 9 bases left in between. This CDR3 has 13 residues. Germline V gives CDR1 LGHNA, CDR2 YSLEER. The CDR3 coding sequence is TGCGCCAGCAGCCAAGGGGTGAGGGACATTCAGTACTTC. This translates into CASSQGVRDIQYF.

This chain uses TRBV6-5 with TRBJ1-1, with D perhaps TRBD1 (6 bases). Germline values: CDR1 MNHEY, CDR2 SVGAGI. CDR3 length: 15 amino acids. The V gene lost 2 bases and the J gene lost 1 base, with 11 bases spanning the gap. DNA of the CDR3: TGTGCCAGCAGTTACGGCCCGACAGGGAACACTGAAGCTTTCTTT. Translation: CASSYGPTGNTEAFF.

In DNA form, the CDR3 reads TGTGCCAGCAGCTTAGCGCCGGGGAACTCCTACAATGAGCAGTTCTTC. Its protein is CASSLAPGNSYNEQFF. The chain joins TRBV7-6 to TRBJ2-1, with a tentative D call TRBD2 (5 bases). The V gene's germline CDR1 is SGHVS and CDR2 FNYEAQ. The CDR3 has 16 amino acids. Trimming pared 0 bases from V and 0 bases from J, leaving 9 bases between.

This clone was seen a handful of times. V and J are TRBV13 and TRBJ2-7, with TRBD2 as a possible D gene (6 bases). Deletions cut 1 base from V and 0 bases from J, with 7 bases between. CDR3 length equals 14 residues. From germline, CDR1 is PRHDT and CDR2 FYEKMQ (reference sequence). The DNA of the CDR3 is TGTGCCAGCAGCTTAGCCGGGAGCTCCTACGAGCAGTACTTC. Translating it yields CASSLAGSSYEQYF. The variable domain in full, with the rest retrieved from reference TRBV13 and TRBJ2-7, is AAGVIQSPRHLIKEKRETATLKCYPIPRHDTVYWYQQGPGQDPQFLISFYEKMQSDKGSIPDRFSAQQFSDYHSELNMSSLELGDSALYFCASSLAGSSYEQYFGPGTRLTVT.

V is TRBV19 and J is TRBJ1-1; D may be TRBD1 (6 bases). V was pared by 10 bases and J by 2 bases, with 14 bases between. CDR3 length: 13 amino acids. Germline V lookup: CDR1 LNHDA, CDR2 SQIVND (reference sequence). In nucleotides, the CDR3 is TGTGCCACCAGAGGGGGGGGTAACACTGAAGCTTTCTTT. Its translation: CATRGGGNTEAFF.

This sequence joins TRBV7-2 and TRBJ2-3; D is possibly TRBD2 (5 bases). Germline lookup yields CDR1 SGHTA and CDR2 FQGNSA. Trimming pared 5 bases from V and 2 bases from J, leaving 14 bases between. This CDR3 region has 15 residues. CDR3 DNA: TGTGCCAGCAGCCCCACTAGGGCTGCCACAGATACGCAGTATTTT. Translation: CASSPTRAATDTQYF.

The V call is TRBV5-4, the J call TRBJ2-7; 7 nucleotides match TRBD2. The V and J ends lost 2 bases and 13 bases, in that order; junction bases with no gene match: 9. Germline lookup yields CDR1 SGHNT and CDR2 YYREEE (reference sequence). The CDR3 has 12 residues. The CDR3 DNA reads TGTGCCAGCAGCTTCGGGGGAGGGCCATTTTACTTC. Protein product: CASSFGGGPFYF. Full variable domain (rest looked up from reference TRBV5-4 and TRBJ2-7): ETGVTQSPTHLIKTRGQQVTLRCSSQSGHNTVSWYQQALGQGPQFIFQYYREEENGRGNFPPRFSGLQFPNYSSELNVNALELDDSALYLCASSFGGGPFYFGPGTRLTVT.

This chain links TRBV28 with TRBJ2-3; 7 nucleotides line up with TRBD2. Germline CDR1 MDHEN, CDR2 SYDVKM. The CDR3 has 13 residues. V was clipped by 4 bases and J by 6 bases; unmatched bases: 4. CDR3 region: CASSSGTKDTQYF. In DNA form, the CDR3 reads TGTGCCAGCAGTTCCGGGACTAAGGATACGCAGTATTTT.

V and J are TRBV4-3 and TRBJ2-6, with 9 positions matching TRBD1. The CDR3 spans 16 residues. CDR1 is LGHNA, CDR2 YSLEER, per germline. Trimming removed 3 bases from V and 0 bases from J; junction bases left unmatched: 0. This chain's CDR3 is CASSQTGGSGANVLTF. The DNA of the CDR3 is TGCGCCAGCAGCCAGACAGGGGGCTCTGGGGCCAACGTCCTGACTTTC.

This clone turned up a few times. The CDR3 reads CASSLAGGRNEQYF. The CDR3 bases are TGTGCCAGTAGTCTAGCGGGAGGAAGGAACGAGCAGTACTTC. V gene TRBV19 combines with J gene TRBJ2-7, with 11 bases that match TRBD2. The CDR3 covers 14 residues. Trimming cost V 5 bases and J 5 bases; bases outside gene matches: 5. From germline, CDR1 is LNHDA and CDR2 SQIVND (reference sequence).

The chain joins TRBV7-8 to TRBJ2-7; no reliable D call. V was trimmed by 5 bases and J by 3 bases, leaving 8 bases between them. The CDR3 covers 12 residues. Germline V lookup: CDR1 SGHVS, CDR2 FQNEAQ. The CDR3 here is CASSPAGYEQYF. CDR3 nucleotide sequence: TGTGCCAGCAGCCCCGCCGGCTACGAGCAGTACTTC.

This rearrangement joins TRBV10-1 to TRBJ2-1, with 9 bases identical to TRBD2. The CDR3 is made up of 16 amino acids. Trimming removed 0 bases from V and 1 base from J; junction bases left unmatched: 1. Germline CDR1 WNHNN, CDR2 SYGVQD (reference sequence). The DNA of the CDR3 is TGCGCCAGCAGTGAGTCCCTAGCGGGGTCCTACAATGAGCAGTTCTTC. Amino acids: CASSESLAGSYNEQFF.

This clone came up a few times. The chain is built from TRBV28 and TRBJ1-2; no clear D. The germline V gene has CDR1 MDHEN and CDR2 SYDVKM. The V gene lost 1 base and the J gene lost 3 bases, with 9 bases spanning the gap. The length of the CDR3 is 14 residues. Written as DNA, the CDR3 is TGTGCCAGCAGTTTATTGGAGGGAGACTATGGCTACACCTTC. Encoded protein: CASSLLEGDYGYTF.

The chain employs TRBV2 and TRBJ1-4; no firm D call. CDR1 is SNHLY, CDR2 FYNNEI, per germline. V was shortened by 2 bases and J by 8 bases, with 15 bases between the two germline ends. The CDR3 is 15 amino acids. The CDR3 bases are TGTGCCAGCAGTGAACGTCGGGCTCTTAACGAAAAACTGTTTTTT. Encoded protein: CASSERRALNEKLFF.

Only a few counts were recorded for this clone. V gene TRBV7-9 combines with J gene TRBJ2-1; no definite D call. V was trimmed by 1 base and J by 8 bases, leaving 6 bases between them. This CDR3 comprises 12 residues. Germline values: CDR1 SEHNR, CDR2 FQNEAQ (reference sequence). The CDR3 is CASSLDPDEQFF. The CDR3 nucleotides are TGTGCCAGCAGCTTAGATCCGGATGAGCAGTTCTTC.

This sequence joins TRBV6-5 and TRBJ2-1; D not certain. The CDR3 loop spans 14 amino acids. The ends were cut back, 4 bases at V and 6 bases at J, with 13 bases in the middle. Germline CDR1 and CDR2: MNHEY and SVGAGI. CDR3 loop: CASSSLGRSNEQFF. The CDR3 DNA follows: TGTGCCAGCAGTTCCCTCGGCAGGTCCAATGAGCAGTTCTTC.

This clone is categorized as medium-sized. The V and J genes are TRBV28 and TRBJ1-2; no clear D gene. This CDR3 is 12 amino acids long. V shed 5 bases and J shed 8 bases, with 12 bases lying between them. Germline V CDR1 and CDR2: MDHEN, SYDVKM. The CDR3 DNA sequence: TGTGCCAGCAGTCTGGATCGCTGGGGCTACACCTTC. It specifies CASSLDRWGYTF.

This clone was detected only a few times. The chain carries TRBV29-1 and TRBJ2-3, with D possibly matching TRBD2 (5 bases). The CDR3 extends over 12 amino acids. Between the trimmed V and J ends, which lost 6 bases and 6 bases, there was a span of 13 bases. Germline loops: CDR1 SQVTM, CDR2 ANQGSEA. The CDR3 DNA reads TGCAGCGTCCACGAAGCGGCCGATACGCAGTATTTT. This encodes CSVHEAADTQYF.

CDR3 region: CASSGQGADNEQFF. Written as DNA, the CDR3 is TGCGCCAGCTCAGGACAGGGGGCTGACAATGAGCAGTTCTTC. The rearrangement joins TRBV5-1 to TRBJ2-1, with 11 bases matching TRBD1. Trimming took 7 bases from V and 5 from J; bases not matched to a gene: 5. This CDR3 spans 14 amino acids. The germline V gene encodes CDR1 SGHRS and CDR2 YFSETQ.

This clone was picked up a small number of times. The chain uses TRBV19 and TRBJ1-5; no definite D call. The CDR3 has 13 amino acids. CDR1 is LNHDA and CDR2 is SQIVND in the germline V gene (reference sequence). V gave up 1 base and J gave up 5 bases, with 6 bases separating them. In DNA, the CDR3 is TGTGCCAGTAGTATAGCCATCCATCAGCCCCAGCATTTT. Protein: CASSIAIHQPQHF.

The CDR3 region is CASSIALGEGAFTGELFF. The CDR3, as DNA: TGTGCCAGTAGTATAGCCCTTGGAGAGGGGGCCTTCACCGGGGAGCTGTTTTTT. V and J are TRBV19 and TRBJ2-2; 7 nucleotides align to TRBD1. The CDR3 runs to 18 residues. The J segment lost 4 bases and the V segment lost 1 base, leaving 12 bases of the junction unmatched. Germline values: CDR1 LNHDA, CDR2 SQIVND (reference sequence).

The chain joins TRBV9 to TRBJ2-5; 9 bases are a match to TRBD2. The V gene's germline CDR1 is SGDLS and CDR2 YYNGEE. Trimming took 0 bases from V and 5 from J; bases not matched to a gene: 5. This CDR3 comprises 15 residues. The CDR3 region is CASSVASSGGETQYF. DNA of the CDR3: TGTGCCAGCAGCGTAGCTTCGAGCGGGGGGGAGACCCAGTACTTC.

The chain uses TRBV7-9 and TRBJ2-1; TRBD2 matches at 7 bases. The CDR3 is 13 residues long. Germline V CDR1 and CDR2: SEHNR, FQNEAQ (reference sequence). V gave up 4 bases and J gave up 9 bases; unmatched junction bases: 6. The CDR3 loop reads CASSSTSVGEQFF. The CDR3 nucleotides read TGTGCCAGCAGCTCCACTAGCGTCGGTGAGCAGTTCTTC.

This chain links TRBV28 with TRBJ2-2, with a weak D call TRBD2 (5 bases). CDR3 length: 16 amino acids. Germline V CDR1 and CDR2: MDHEN, SYDVKM. V was trimmed by 7 bases and J by 3 bases, leaving 18 bases between them. CDR3 loop: CASKTAAAGDTGELFF. Written as DNA, the CDR3 is TGTGCCAGCAAAACCGCCGCGGCGGGCGACACCGGGGAGCTGTTTTTT. Variable domain in full (rest from reference TRBV28 and TRBJ2-2): DVKVTQSSRYLVKRTGEKVFLECVQDMDHENMFWYRQDPGLGLRLIYFSYDVKMKEKGDIPEGYSVSREKKERFSLILESASTNQTSMYLCASKTAAAGDTGELFFGEGSRLTVL.